This T cell receptor (beta chain) came from a study of beta chain features in type 1 diabetes. Study conclusions and caveats: Type 1 diabetes patients had moderately but significantly shorter TCRB CDR3s in all four CD4+ subsets.

About this clone: Antigen: not known.

Expressed TCRB transcripts were sequenced, since all the RNA that had been isolated was reverse transcribed. TCRdb's copy holds only in-frame clones and misses some; the assay was immunoSEQ multiplex PCR. The sample yields 600,000 to 700,000 clones, around 12% seen once. This CDR3 region has 12 residues. Sequencing input: naive CD4+ T cells from blood. The TCR was taken from a man aged 25 to 40 with type 1 diabetes. The V gene is TRBV21-1, the J gene TRBJ2-5. TRBV21-1 represents a pseudogene. The CDR3 bases are TGTGCCAGCAGCGATAACCAAGAGACCCAGTACTTC. This translates into CASSDNQETQYF.